This T cell receptor (beta chain) emerged from a study of graft-versus-host responses after intestinal transplantation. With regard to this clone: The antigen is undetermined.

CDR1 and CDR2 from the germline V gene are MNHEY and SVGAGI. Trimming pared 7 bases from V and 2 bases from J, leaving 14 bases between. The CDR3 is made up of 14 amino acids. Broader study findings: Declining HvG levels early post-transplant were linked to peak circulating GvH clone levels. Clonal ratios of graft-versus-host to host-versus-graft in allografts were high for patients exhibiting graft-donor T cell macrochimerism. Among recipient marrow samples, GvH clones were found; some appeared first in ileum or blood.

Clones were read by immunoSEQ multiplex PCR, and TCRdb kept only the in-frame ones, dropping some. This sample has 90,000 to 95,000 clones; around nine tenths occur once, and the top ten carry 0.4% to 0.5%. V gene TRBV6-5 combines with J gene TRBJ1-1; possibly TRBD1 for D (5 bases). The clonotype originates from a human donor who received an intestinal transplant. The sequencing here drew on unstimulated CD8+ T cells sorted from spleen or lymph node cells, taken before intestinal transplant. CDR3 bases: TGTGCCAGCAAACTCGGACAAGCAAACACTGAAGCTTTCTTT. Its protein product is CASKLGQANTEAFF.